The next 20 T cell receptor beta chains were all read from a single sample in a study of T-cell memory formation after mild COVID-19. TCRdb used MiXCR to reprocess the 5' RACE reads, holding one entry per CDR3 protein. The profile shows around 370,000 distinct CDR3 sequences, over 20% of them singletons. The sequencing input was PBMCs or a T cell subset sorted from them (not recorded which). The receptors stem from an adult woman who had mild COVID-19 (a few samples of this study predate the infection). Cell type and time point are not known.

J is TRBJ2-5 and V is TRBV4-1; 9 nucleotides agree with TRBD1. The CDR3 is made up of 17 amino acids. The V and J ends lost 2 bases and 5 bases, in that order; junction bases with no gene match: 12. The germline V gene has CDR1 MGHRA and CDR2 YSYEKL. DNA of the CDR3: TGCGCCAGCAGCCAACTACAGGGGGCAGCTAATGGTGAGACCCAGTACTTC. Encoded protein: CASSQLQGAANGETQYF.

V and J are TRBV9 and TRBJ2-2; D call uncertain. There are 16 residues in the CDR3. CDR1 is SGDLS, CDR2 YYNGEE, per germline. V was cut by 4 bases and J by 4 bases, with 17 bases left in between. In DNA, the CDR3 is TGTGCCAGCAGCCCAGCCGGATGGGAAAGCACCGGGGAGCTGTTTTTT. Translation gives CASSPAGWESTGELFF.

Only a few counts were recorded for this clonotype. The V and J genes are TRBV19 and TRBJ1-6; 10 bases are shared with TRBD1. There are 15 residues in the CDR3. CDR1 is LNHDA, CDR2 SQIVND, per germline (reference sequence). V gave up 5 bases and J gave up 7 bases; unmatched junction bases: 5. The CDR3: CASSPRGQGNSPLHF. Here the CDR3 DNA reads TGTGCCAGTAGTCCAAGGGGACAGGGGAATTCACCCCTCCACTTT.

This clonotype turned up a few times. The CDR3 loop reads CSATGTVNYGYTF. DNA of the CDR3: TGCAGCGCGACCGGGACAGTCAACTATGGCTACACCTTC. This chain links TRBV29-1 with TRBJ1-2; 7 bases line up with TRBD1. The ends lost 7 bases at V and 2 bases at J; junction bases unmatched: 7. The CDR3 has 13 residues. CDR1 SQVTM and CDR2 ANQGSEA come from the germline V gene.

V is TRBV2 and J is TRBJ2-7; D might be TRBD2 (6 bases). The CDR3 sequence is 17 residues long. Trimming removed 5 bases from V and 6 bases from J, with 26 bases in between. Per the germline V gene, CDR1 is SNHLY and CDR2 is FYNNEI. DNA for the CDR3: TGTGCCAGCAGTCCAGTAGTCGGGACTGTTGAGCGGTCCGAGCAGTACTTC. Residues: CASSPVVGTVERSEQYF.

This clonotype was counted ten times or more. The genes are TRBV6-1 and TRBJ2-7; 9 nucleotides agree with TRBD1. The CDR3 contains 16 residues. Per the germline V gene, CDR1 is MNHNS and CDR2 is SASEGT. V trimming: 5 bases; J trimming: 4 bases; junction bases outside the gene matches: 12. CDR3 protein: CASSTNTGQGRYEQYF. The DNA for the CDR3 is TGTGCCAGCAGTACCAATACCGGACAGGGGAGGTACGAGCAGTACTTC.

The genes are TRBV4-1 and TRBJ2-7, with D hard to call. This CDR3 comprises 15 residues. Trimming stripped 4 bases from V and 2 bases from J, with 15 bases between. Germline assignment: CDR1 MGHRA and CDR2 YSYEKL. CDR3 nucleotides: TGCGCCAGCAGCCGAAGAGGACCGGCGGCCTACGAGCAGTACTTC. Translation: CASSRRGPAAYEQYF.

This clonotype appeared a few times. This sequence joins TRBV12-2 and TRBJ1-1; the D call of TRBD1 is as the table states it, not checked on the DNA. TRBV12-2 is assigned pseudogene status. There are 17 residues in the CDR3. CDR3 sequence (DNA): TGTGCAAGTCGCTTATCCCGGGACAGGATGAAGAACACTGAAGCTTTCTTT. This encodes CASRLSRDRMKNTEAFF.

In this sample, this clonotype turned up a few times. The chain has TRBV10-3 and TRBJ2-1, with D perhaps TRBD1 (5 bases). The germline V and J ends were trimmed by 5 bases and 3 bases, with 8 bases remaining between them. Germline V lookup: CDR1 ENHRY, CDR2 SYGVKD. The CDR3 runs to 13 residues. The CDR3 protein is CAISKDSYNEQFF. The CDR3 region has the DNA TGTGCCATCAGTAAAGACAGCTACAATGAGCAGTTCTTC.

The V call is TRBV6-2 or TRBV6-3, the J call TRBJ2-3; D not resolved. The CDR3 length is 15 residues. The V and J ends lost 8 bases and 0 bases respectively, with 15 bases between them. CDR1 and CDR2 from the germline V gene are MNHEY and SVGEGT. This chain's CDR3 is CASCPRRASTDTQYF. The CDR3 coding sequence is TGTGCCAGCTGCCCCAGAAGGGCAAGCACAGATACGCAGTATTTT.

This clonotype was picked up a small number of times. This chain uses TRBV12-3 or TRBV12-4 with TRBJ2-7; no firm D call. V shed 6 bases and J shed 4 bases, with 10 bases lying between them. The CDR3 loop spans 12 amino acids. In DNA, the CDR3 is TGTGCCAGCAGCCGTATCGGGTACGAGCAGTACTTC. This sequence encodes CASSRIGYEQYF.

This clonotype was counted many times. The V and J genes are TRBV7-2 and TRBJ2-7; 8 bases fit TRBD1. Germline V gene sequence: CDR1 SGHTA, CDR2 FQGNSA. J gave up 2 bases and V 5 bases, and 5 bases lay outside the gene matches. The CDR3 is 14 amino acids. CDR3 protein: CASSQGTGTYEQYF. The CDR3 nucleotides read TGTGCCAGCAGCCAGGGGACAGGAACCTACGAGCAGTACTTC.

This clonotype was seen a few times. This chain joins TRBV27 and TRBJ2-2; possibly TRBD1 or TRBD2 for D (5 bases each). Trimming took 5 bases from V and 2 from J, leaving 12 bases between them. CDR1 and CDR2 (germline): MNHEY, SMNVEV (reference sequence). The CDR3 consists of 15 residues. The CDR3 is CASSAWDLNTGELFF. CDR3 DNA: TGTGCCAGCAGTGCATGGGACCTCAACACCGGGGAGCTGTTTTTT.

This clonotype occurred many times. The chain employs TRBV7-6 and TRBJ2-7, with D unresolved. The CDR3 consists of 14 residues. The V and J ends lost 1 base and 4 bases respectively, with 11 bases between them. CDR1 and CDR2 (germline): SGHVS, FNYEAQ. The CDR3 is CASSLGNDGYEQYF. The CDR3 coding sequence is TGTGCCAGCAGCTTAGGGAATGACGGATACGAGCAGTACTTC.

This clonotype came up a few times. The chain recombines TRBV7-8 with TRBJ2-1; 14 bases map to TRBD2. Germline CDR1 and CDR2: SGHVS and FQNEAQ. This CDR3 has 17 residues. With V trimmed by 8 bases and J by 0 bases, 6 bases remained unmatched. Here the CDR3 reads CASGTSGRVGSYNEQFF. The CDR3 nucleotides read TGTGCCAGCGGGACTAGCGGGAGAGTCGGCTCCTACAATGAGCAGTTCTTC.

This chain uses TRBV4-1 with TRBJ2-3; the match to TRBD2 covers 8 bases. This CDR3 has 19 amino acids. V lost 1 base and J lost 2; bases outside the gene matches: 14. The germline gives CDR1 MGHRA, CDR2 YSYEKL. The CDR3 loop reads CASSQARSGGYLYTDTQYF. DNA of the CDR3: TGCGCCAGCAGCCAAGCCCGGAGCGGGGGATACCTGTACACAGATACGCAGTATTTT.

This chain joins TRBV6-5 and TRBJ2-7; D tentatively reads TRBD1 or TRBD2 (6 bases each). V was shortened by 7 bases and J by 3 bases, with 13 bases between the two germline ends. The length of the CDR3 is 13 residues. The V gene's germline CDR1 is MNHEY and CDR2 SVGAGI. Here the CDR3 DNA reads TGTGCCAGCAAGGGACTGGACAGCTACGAGCAGTACTTC. Its protein is CASKGLDSYEQYF.

The rearrangement uses TRBV5-1 and TRBJ1-4; TRBD1 agrees at 7 bases. V dropped 1 base and J dropped 6; count of bases not matched to a gene: 6. Per germline, CDR1 SGHRS and CDR2 YFSETQ. The CDR3 contains 15 residues. CDR3 nucleotides: TGCGCCAGCAGCTTGTCGAGACAGGGTGATGAAAAACTGTTTTTT. It yields the protein CASSLSRQGDEKLFF.

There are a few counts of this clonotype. V gene TRBV15 combines with J gene TRBJ1-1; TRBD1 is a possible D gene (5 bases). V dropped 9 bases and J dropped 2 bases, with 19 bases sitting between them. Germline V gene data show CDR1 as LNHNV and CDR2 as YYDKDF (reference sequence). This CDR3 has 15 amino acids. The CDR3 DNA reads as TGTGCCACTGCCGACAGTTCGTGGATCAACACTGAAGCTTTCTTT. Translated, it gives CATADSSWINTEAFF.

The chain carries TRBV5-1 and TRBJ2-2; 11 nucleotides align to TRBD2. Germline V lookup: CDR1 SGHRS, CDR2 YFSETQ. V trimming: 2 bases; J trimming: 6 bases; junction bases outside the gene matches: 6. The CDR3 covers 16 residues. Written as DNA, the CDR3 is TGCGCCAGCAGCTTAACTAGCGGGAGTTCGGCCGGGGAGCTGTTTTTT. Protein sequence: CASSLTSGSSAGELFF.